The rows below give T cell receptor beta chains drawn from one sample of a study of blood T cell repertoires in COVID-19. The method was immunoSEQ multiplex PCR; TCRdb's version includes in-frame clones alone and lacks a portion of them. There are roughly 240,000 clones in the sample; just under 85% occur only once, and 1.9% lies in the top ten. Sequencing was performed on peripheral blood. The source is a woman at least 80 years old with acute or convalescent COVID-19. Each CDR3 is given with its conserved first and last residue. A D gene is named only where the DNA matches it firmly. Size is stated for part of the rows, as once, few or many counts, or as a class when the clone is expanded.

clone_size j_call v_call d_call cdr3_aa cdr3_nt
once TRBJ1-1 TRBV6-6 TRBD1 CASRSDRATEAFF TGTGCCAGCAGATCGGACAGGGCAACTGAAGCTTTCTTT
- TRBJ2-3 TRBV7-2 - CASSFNRVTDTQYF TGTGCCAGCAGCTTTAACAGGGTGACAGATACGCAGTATTTT
- TRBJ2-1 TRBV9 TRBD2 CASSVAVAGRNEQFF TGTGCCAGCAGCGTAGCAGTAGCGGGTCGGAATGAGCAGTTCTTC
- TRBJ1-2 TRBV27 - CASRMTGANYGYTF TGTGCCAGCAGGATGACAGGAGCTAACTATGGCTACACCTTC
- TRBJ1-2 TRBV21-1 - CASSNRTGGNYGYTF TGTGCCAGCAGCAACCGGACAGGGGGTAACTATGGCTACACCTTC
- TRBJ1-6 TRBV27 - CASSSGLINSPLHF TGTGCCAGCAGTTCAGGACTGATAAATTCACCCCTCCACTTT
- TRBJ1-2 TRBV5-6 TRBD1 CASSPRTGGRYGYTF TGTGCCAGCAGCCCCCGGACAGGGGGCCGCTATGGCTACACCTTC
- TRBJ2-5 TRBV29-1 TRBD2 CSAVAGSGPETQYF TGCAGCGCCGTAGCGGGGAGTGGTCCAGAGACCCAGTACTTC
- TRBJ2-7 TRBV11-2 - CASSLRGYEQYF TGTGCCAGCAGCTTACGGGGCTACGAGCAGTACTTC
- TRBJ1-6 TRBV11-2 TRBD1 CASSNQDRGNSPLHF TGTGCCAGCAGCAACCAGGACAGGGGTAATTCACCCCTCCACTTT
- TRBJ1-4 TRBV2 TRBD1 CASRQGAVEKLFF TGTGCCAGCCGACAGGGGGCGGTTGAAAAACTGTTTTTT
- TRBJ2-1 TRBV5-1 TRBD2 CASSKDSGGAYNEQFF TGCGCCAGCAGCAAAGATAGCGGGGGGGCCTACAATGAGCAGTTCTTC
- TRBJ1-1 TRBV7-8 - CASSLEGGWQRYAFF TGTGCCAGCAGCTTAGAAGGAGGTTGGCAGAGATATGCTTTCTTT
- TRBJ1-5 TRBV28 - CARNDRRYNQPQHF TGTGCCAGGAACGACAGGAGATACAATCAGCCCCAGCATTTT
- TRBJ1-3 TRBV4-3 - CASSQGAISGNTIYF TGCGCCAGCAGCCAGGGAGCAATCTCTGGAAACACCATATATTTT
- TRBJ2-2 TRBV19 TRBD2 CAAEAGRNTGELFF TGTGCGGCCGAAGCGGGAAGGAACACCGGGGAGCTGTTTTTT
few TRBJ2-3 TRBV5-1 TRBD2 CASSRGTSGDTQYF TGCGCCAGCAGCCGGGGGACTAGCGGGGATACGCAGTATTTT
- TRBJ1-5 TRBV7-9 - CASSLSGNQPQHF TGTGCCAGCAGCTTATCAGGTAATCAGCCCCAGCATTTT
- TRBJ1-1 TRBV7-2 TRBD1 CASSFGTVNTEAFF TGTGCCAGCAGCTTCGGGACAGTGAACACTGAAGCTTTCTTT
few TRBJ2-7 TRBV19 TRBD1 CASRSAGTGAYEQYF TGTGCCAGTAGGTCCGCCGGGACAGGAGCCTACGAGCAGTACTTC
once TRBJ2-2 TRBV6-5 - CASRHTGELFF TGTGCCAGCAGGCATACTGGGGAGCTGTTTTTT